The 26 T cell receptor beta chains listed next were all sequenced from one sample in a study of blood T cell repertoires in COVID-19. Libraries were prepared by immunoSEQ multiplex PCR; TCRdb keeps only in-frame clonotypes and omits some of them. Of more than 95,000 clones listed, around 90% are singletons. Sequencing used peripheral blood. These TCRs come from a woman older than 75 in a cohort sampled during active COVID-19.

The J gene is TRBJ2-3, the V gene TRBV4-1, with a possible D match to TRBD2 (6 bases). This CDR3 spans 16 amino acids. The germline V gene has CDR1 MGHRA and CDR2 YSYEKL. Trimming took 0 bases from V and 2 from J, leaving 12 bases between them. CDR3 nucleotide sequence: TGCGCCAGCAGCCAAGATGGAGGGAACCCCACAGATACGCAGTATTTT. It yields the protein CASSQDGGNPTDTQYF.

Written as DNA, the CDR3 is TGCGCCAGCAGCTTGGCCTCCCGGGACAGCAGCACCGGGGAGCTGTTTTTT. Amino acid sequence: CASSLASRDSSTGELFF. The chain carries TRBV5-1 and TRBJ2-2; TRBD1 agrees at 7 bases. J lost 4 bases, V lost 0 bases, and 9 bases had no gene match. Per germline, CDR1 SGHRS and CDR2 YFSETQ. The length of the CDR3 is 17 residues.

The V call is TRBV5-4, the J call TRBJ1-2, with 8 bases that match TRBD1. The CDR3 covers 15 residues. The J segment lost 4 bases and the V segment lost 0 bases, leaving 5 bases of the junction unmatched. Germline lookup yields CDR1 SGHNT and CDR2 YYREEE (reference sequence). CDR3 residues: CASSLGSGQGYGYTF. The CDR3 DNA reads as TGTGCCAGCAGCTTGGGGTCTGGACAGGGCTATGGCTACACCTTC.

The rearrangement uses TRBV5-1 and TRBJ2-1; 7 bases map to TRBD2. The CDR3 contains 15 residues. J lost 8 bases, V lost 4 bases, and 12 bases had no gene match. Germline-derived CDR1 and CDR2 are SGHRS and YFSETQ. CDR3 residues: CASSGLAALSHEQFF. Here the CDR3 DNA reads TGCGCCAGCAGCGGCCTAGCGGCCCTCAGCCATGAGCAGTTCTTC. The whole variable domain, remainder taken from reference TRBV5-1 and TRBJ2-1, is KAGVTQTPRYLIKTRGQQVTLSCSPISGHRSVSWYQQTPGQGLQFLFEYFSETQRNKGNFPGRFSGRQFSNSRSEMNVSTLELGDSALYLCASSGLAALSHEQFFGPGTRLTVL.

The chain employs TRBV19 and TRBJ1-2; 8 bases are shared with TRBD1. V lost 3 bases to trimming and J lost 8 bases; unmatched junction nucleotides: 8. CDR3 length: 14 amino acids. Germline lookup yields CDR1 LNHDA and CDR2 SQIVND (reference sequence). This chain's CDR3 is CASSIEQGVRGYTF. The CDR3 nucleotides are TGTGCCAGTAGTATCGAACAGGGGGTTCGCGGCTACACCTTC.

This clone appeared once. The chain uses TRBV6-1 and TRBJ2-1, with a tentative D call TRBD2 (5 bases). Germline V gives CDR1 MNHNS, CDR2 SASEGT. V dropped 2 bases and J dropped 14 bases, with 25 bases sitting between them. The CDR3 length is 16 residues. CDR3 in amino acids: CASSESGSSTPDKKFF. In DNA, the CDR3 is TGTGCCAGCAGTGAATCGGGGAGTAGCACACCAGACAAGAAGTTCTTC.

The chain joins TRBV3-1 (or the pseudogene TRBV3-2) to TRBJ2-3, with 11 bases identical to TRBD2. Germline V gives CDR1 LGHDT, CDR2 YNNKEL (reference sequence). Trimming took 4 bases from V and 3 from J; bases not matched to a gene: 15. This CDR3 is built from 19 residues. The DNA for the CDR3 is TGTGCCAGCAGCCCCCCCCGGCTAGCGGGGGGCTACGTTACAGATACGCAGTATTTT. Translated, it gives CASSPPRLAGGYVTDTQYF.

The chain has TRBV7-9 and TRBJ1-1; D is unclear. Between the trimmed V and J ends, which lost 1 base and 3 bases, there was a span of 12 bases. This CDR3 is 15 amino acids long. Germline assignment: CDR1 SEHNR and CDR2 FQNEAQ (reference sequence). CDR3 sequence reads: CASSLGVILDTEAFF. DNA for the CDR3: TGTGCCAGCAGCTTAGGCGTGATCCTAGACACTGAAGCTTTCTTT.

This rearrangement joins TRBV12-5 to TRBJ1-5, with D possibly TRBD1 on 6 matching bases. There are 17 residues in the CDR3. With 6 bases removed from V and 0 bases from J, the gap between germline ends came to 18 bases. Per germline, CDR1 LGHNT and CDR2 FRNRAP. The CDR3, as DNA: TGTGCTAGTGGACCCGGACAGCCTATGTATAGCAATCAGCCCCAGCATTTT. Translation: CASGPGQPMYSNQPQHF.

The chain links TRBV6-5 to TRBJ1-1, with D perhaps TRBD1 (5 bases). The CDR3 is made up of 15 amino acids. V was shortened by 7 bases and J by 0 bases, with 15 bases between the two germline ends. CDR1 is MNHEY, CDR2 SVGAGI, per germline. The CDR3 DNA reads TGTGCCAGCACTCTACGCGACAGACTGAACACTGAAGCTTTCTTT. This encodes CASTLRDRLNTEAFF.

The rearrangement links TRBV5-4 to TRBJ2-1, with 7 bases lining up with TRBD1. This CDR3 spans 16 amino acids. Germline lookup yields CDR1 SGHNT and CDR2 YYREEE (reference sequence). With 0 bases clipped from V and 6 bases from J, the junction kept 9 bases outside the gene matches. The CDR3 DNA sequence: TGTGCCAGCAGCTTGGACAGGGGTAGGTTGACCAATGAGCAGTTCTTC. Residues: CASSLDRGRLTNEQFF.

The chain combines TRBV24-1 with TRBJ2-3; 10 bases map to TRBD2. V was pared by 12 bases and J by 1 base, with 9 bases of the junction left unmatched. The germline gives CDR1 KGHDR, CDR2 SFDVKD. CDR3 length: 15 residues. Here the CDR3 reads CASSGTSARTDTQYF. CDR3 bases: TGTGCCTCATCCGGGACTAGCGCCCGCACAGATACGCAGTATTTT.

This rearrangement joins TRBV5-3 to TRBJ2-7, with 9 bases lining up with TRBD1. TRBV5-3 is an ORF; its function is uncertain. V shed 4 bases and J 6 bases; nucleotides not matched to a gene: 11. The CDR3 contains 15 residues. CDR3 DNA: TGTGCCAGAAGCCCAACGACAGGGACAGGGTGCGAGCAGTACTTC. Translating gives CARSPTTGTGCEQYF.

The chain carries TRBV30 and TRBJ1-2; 7 bases are a match to TRBD1. The CDR3 extends over 12 amino acids. V was clipped by 8 bases and J by 7 bases; unmatched bases: 10. Germline V gene lookup returns CDR1 GTSNPN and CDR2 SVGIG (reference sequence). The CDR3 DNA is TGTGCCGGGGAAAACAGGGGAGGTGGCTACACCTTC. It translates to CAGENRGGGYTF.

The V gene is TRBV28, the J gene TRBJ1-2, with 8 bases fitting TRBD1. Germline V CDR1 and CDR2: MDHEN, SYDVKM. The CDR3 consists of 16 residues. Losses at the gene ends were 7 bases for V and 2 bases for J; bases not matched to a gene: 12. CDR3 in DNA: TGTGCCAGCACCCTACAGGGGGGCTTATCAAACTATGGCTACACCTTC. Translating it yields CASTLQGGLSNYGYTF.

This clone was detected once. The genes are TRBV4-1 and TRBJ1-2; a weak D match, TRBD1 (6 bases). The V end was cut by 4 bases, the J end by 4 bases, with 13 bases between. Germline loops: CDR1 MGHRA, CDR2 YSYEKL. The CDR3 is 14 amino acids. The CDR3 region has the DNA TGCGCCAGCAGCCTAGTACAGGGAGCCTATGGCTACACCTTC. It translates to CASSLVQGAYGYTF.

The chain carries TRBV9 and TRBJ2-5; D is possibly TRBD1 (5 bases). V was shortened by 4 bases and J by 3 bases, with 10 bases between the two germline ends. The germline CDR1 and CDR2 sequences are SGDLS and YYNGEE. The length of the CDR3 is 13 residues. The CDR3 region has the DNA TGTGCCAGCAGCCAAGGGGCTAAAGAGACCCAGTACTTC. As protein: CASSQGAKETQYF.

V is TRBV7-2 and J is TRBJ2-7; 7 bases map to TRBD1. The CDR3 is 12 amino acids. The ends lost 6 bases at V and 9 bases at J; junction bases unmatched: 8. Germline V gene lookup returns CDR1 SGHTA and CDR2 FQGNSA. The chain's CDR3 is CASSPDRVGQYF. CDR3 coding DNA: TGTGCCAGCAGTCCTGACAGGGTAGGGCAGTACTTC.

There are a few counts of this clone. The junction departs from germline at one end; a sequencing error may be responsible. The chain employs TRBV2 and TRBJ2-7, with 14 bases matching TRBD2. CDR3 length: 12 amino acids. Per the germline V gene, CDR1 is SNHLY and CDR2 is FYNNEI. CDR3: CASRLGLAGADF. The CDR3 DNA follows: TGTGCCAGCAGGTTGGGACTAGCGGGGGCGGACTTC.

This chain joins TRBV18 and TRBJ1-1; D is uncertain. Germline values: CDR1 KGHSH, CDR2 LQKENI. The CDR3 has 17 residues. With 2 bases removed from V and 5 bases from J, the gap between germline ends came to 21 bases. CDR3 DNA: TGTGCCAGCTCACCAAAAGAGAGAGGGCCGACCGGGACTGAAGCTTTCTTT. This gives the protein CASSPKERGPTGTEAFF.

With regard to this clone: The junction differs from germline at one of its ends, possibly a read error. The chain uses TRBV16 and TRBJ2-1, with 8 bases lining up with TRBD1. Germline loops: CDR1 KGHSY, CDR2 FQNENV. The CDR3 length is 11 residues. For the CDR3, the DNA is TGTGCCAGCAGCGGGGGACAGGTCCAAGTCTTC. Its translation is CASSGGQVQVF. Using reference TRBV16 and TRBJ2-1 for the parts outside the CDR3, the full variable domain is GEEVAQTPKHLVRGEGQKAKLYCAPIKGHSYVFWYQQVLKNEFKFLISFQNENVFDETGMPKERFSAKCLPNSPCSLEIQATKLEDSAVYFCASSGGQVQVFGPGTRLTVL.

This chain connects TRBV6-6 to TRBJ2-3, with 9 bases that match TRBD2. Germline V gene sequence: CDR1 MNHNY, CDR2 SVGAGI (reference sequence). V dropped 2 bases and J dropped 4; count of bases not matched to a gene: 7. CDR3 length: 16 amino acids. Here the CDR3 reads CASSYARRGGADTQYF. The CDR3 nucleotides are TGTGCCAGCAGTTACGCCAGGCGCGGGGGGGCAGATACGCAGTATTTT.

The rearrangement links TRBV29-1 to TRBJ2-5, with D maybe TRBD2 (7 bases). V was cut by 8 bases and J by 2 bases, with 18 bases left in between. The CDR3 runs to 14 residues. CDR1 SQVTM and CDR2 ANQGSEA come from the germline V gene. The CDR3 protein is CSSEGGRNQETQYF. DNA of the CDR3: TGCAGCTCCGAGGGGGGGCGGAATCAAGAGACCCAGTACTTC.

The genes are TRBV10-3 and TRBJ2-7; 11 nucleotides match TRBD2. The CDR3 contains 14 residues. Germline V gene lookup returns CDR1 ENHRY and CDR2 SYGVKD. The V and J ends lost 3 bases and 7 bases, in that order; junction bases with no gene match: 5. CDR3 sequence: CAISDSGGAGEQYF. As DNA, the CDR3 is TGTGCCATCAGTGATAGCGGGGGGGCTGGAGAGCAGTACTTC.

The chain couples TRBV9 to TRBJ2-1; 12 bases are shared with TRBD2. With V trimmed by 3 bases and J by 7 bases, 8 bases remained unmatched. The germline CDR1 and CDR2 sequences are SGDLS and YYNGEE. The CDR3 is made up of 16 amino acids. The CDR3 loop reads CASSAQTSGGQNEQFF. CDR3 in DNA: TGTGCCAGCAGCGCCCAGACTAGCGGGGGCCAAAATGAGCAGTTCTTC.

The V call is TRBV20-1, the J call TRBJ1-2; D is unresolved. Germline values: CDR1 DFQATT, CDR2 SNEGSKA (reference sequence). The CDR3 has 11 residues. Trimming removed 2 bases from V and 6 bases from J, with 7 bases in between. Here the CDR3 reads CSARRHHGYTF. CDR3 sequence (DNA): TGCAGTGCTAGACGACATCATGGCTACACCTTC.